This T cell receptor beta chain was sequenced during a study of blood T cell repertoires in COVID-19. V lost 4 bases to trimming and J lost 4 bases; unmatched junction nucleotides: 7. Germline V CDR1 and CDR2: SGHNT, YYREEE (reference sequence). This CDR3 comprises 14 residues. The repertoire was sequenced with immunoSEQ multiplex PCR; TCRdb's copy has only in-frame clones and lacks some. The sample lists some 100,000 clones; roughly 88% were seen once. The sequence was collected from a woman aged 55-70 years with acute or convalescent COVID-19. The J gene is TRBJ2-7, the V gene TRBV5-4; TRBD1 agrees at 8 bases. Input material: peripheral blood. DNA for the CDR3: TGTGCCAGCAGCCGACAGGGGATGGGTTACGAGCAGTACTTC. This encodes CASSRQGMGYEQYF.